The 23 T cell receptor beta chains below all came from one sample that was sequenced in a study of radiotherapy plus CTLA-4 blockade in lung cancer. TCRdb's copy holds only in-frame clones and misses some; the assay was immunoSEQ multiplex PCR. Of about 93,000 clones listed, about 90% are singletons. The sample was peripheral blood, taken from a patient treated with radiotherapy plus ipilimumab. These receptors originate from a human donor with non-small cell lung cancer that progressed on radiotherapy plus ipilimumab.

There are a few counts of this clone. The V and J genes are TRBV19 and TRBJ1-1, with D perhaps TRBD1 (6 bases). The CDR3 runs to 14 residues. From germline, CDR1 is LNHDA and CDR2 SQIVND (reference sequence). The V end lost 8 bases, the J end lost 5 bases, and 18 bases lay between the germline ends. CDR3 bases: TGTGCCAGTGCACGGGGGGGGCTGGAGACTGAAGCTTTCTTT. Its protein product is CASARGGLETEAFF.

This clone has only one observation. The J gene is TRBJ2-3, the V gene TRBV18; 10 bases line up with TRBD2. Germline V gives CDR1 KGHSH, CDR2 LQKENI. V gave up 0 bases and J gave up 6 bases; unmatched junction bases: 9. The CDR3 spans 17 residues. The CDR3 loop reads CASSPPWGSGRSDTQYF. Here the CDR3 DNA reads TGTGCCAGCTCACCACCATGGGGTAGCGGGAGGTCCGATACGCAGTATTTT.

The chain employs TRBV27 and TRBJ2-2, with D unresolved. V was pared by 6 bases and J by 1 base, with 9 bases between. The CDR3 covers 14 residues. CDR1 is MNHEY and CDR2 is SMNVEV in the germline V gene (reference sequence). The CDR3 region is CASRALRNTGELFF. Here the CDR3 DNA reads TGTGCCAGCAGAGCCTTGCGGAACACCGGGGAGCTGTTTTTT.

Written as DNA, the CDR3 is TGTGCCAGCAGCTCCCTTCGAGCGACGGAGTCCAATGAGCAGTTCTTC. It translates to CASSSLRATESNEQFF. The chain couples TRBV7-8 to TRBJ2-1; no definite D call. Germline CDR1 and CDR2: SGHVS and FQNEAQ. The V end lost 4 bases, the J end lost 6 bases, and 19 bases lay between the germline ends. The CDR3 runs 16 residues.

A single count supports this clone. The V gene is TRBV5-1, the J gene TRBJ2-1; 10 bases map to TRBD2. This CDR3 region has 17 residues. J lost 9 bases, V lost 0 bases, and 12 bases had no gene match. The germline V gene encodes CDR1 SGHRS and CDR2 YFSETQ. CDR3 sequence: CASSLGDSAGGPGEQFF. The CDR3 bases are TGCGCCAGCAGCTTGGGGGACTCAGCGGGAGGGCCGGGTGAGCAGTTCTTC. Combining the CDR3 with reference TRBV5-1 and TRBJ2-1 gives the whole variable domain KAGVTQTPRYLIKTRGQQVTLSCSPISGHRSVSWYQQTPGQGLQFLFEYFSETQRNKGNFPGRFSGRQFSNSRSEMNVSTLELGDSALYLCASSLGDSAGGPGEQFFGPGTRLTVL.

In DNA form, the CDR3 reads TGTGCCAGCAGCTTAGCCGACAGGGGGTTCGCGGGAGGCTACTACAATGAGCAGTTCTTC. Its protein is CASSLADRGFAGGYYNEQFF. This chain connects TRBV7-6 to TRBJ2-1; possible D gene TRBD1, 9 bases. Germline-derived CDR1 and CDR2 are SGHVS and FNYEAQ. The V and J ends lost 0 bases and 3 bases respectively, with 24 bases between them. The CDR3 is made up of 20 amino acids.

The chain is built from TRBV10-1 and TRBJ2-2; D remains ambiguous. V was cut by 3 bases and J by 9 bases, with 11 bases left in between. This CDR3 has 13 residues. Germline values: CDR1 WNHNN, CDR2 SYGVQD (reference sequence). CDR3 nucleotide sequence: TGCGCCAGCAGTGATACACCGGGCCGGGAGCTGTTTTTT. Translation gives CASSDTPGRELFF.

CDR3 in DNA: TGTGCCAGCAGTACCCAGCTGAACACTGAAGCTTTCTTT. This gives the protein CASSTQLNTEAFF. The gene calls are TRBV6-4 and TRBJ1-1; D remains unclear. Germline values: CDR1 MRHNA, CDR2 SNTAGT. The CDR3 contains 13 residues. The V end was cut by 5 bases, the J end by 0 bases, with 7 bases between.

A note on this clone: Other DNA sequences from this sample encode an identical CDR3 as well. The J gene is TRBJ1-2, the V gene TRBV9, with unresolved D. The germline gives CDR1 SGDLS, CDR2 YYNGEE. The CDR3 runs 13 residues. V dropped 0 bases and J dropped 0 bases, with 3 bases sitting between them. The CDR3 loop is CASSVATNYGYTF. CDR3 nucleotide sequence: TGTGCCAGCAGCGTAGCCACTAACTATGGCTACACCTTC.

This clone was picked up one time. V and J are TRBV27 and TRBJ2-3; 8 bases match TRBD2. V lost 3 bases, J lost 5 bases, and 7 bases stayed unmatched. CDR1 and CDR2 (germline): MNHEY, SMNVEV (reference sequence). The CDR3 is 15 residues long. CDR3 DNA: TGTGCCAGCAGTTTTCGGGCGGGAGGTGAAGATACGCAGTATTTT. It specifies CASSFRAGGEDTQYF.

This clone was detected only once. The chain joins TRBV6-1 to TRBJ1-2; D uncertain. The CDR3 covers 13 residues. Deletions cut 0 bases from V and 8 bases from J, with 10 bases between. CDR1 is MNHNS, CDR2 SASEGT, per germline. The CDR3 DNA follows: TGTGCCAGCAGTGAAGCCCCCCGTGGAGGCTACACCTTC. Amino acid sequence: CASSEAPRGGYTF.

The count of this clone is one. V and J are TRBV5-8 and TRBJ1-3; the D is unclear. The CDR3 has 13 residues. Germline CDR1 and CDR2: SGHTS and YDEGEE. V was cut by 4 bases and J by 7 bases, with 12 bases left in between. CDR3 sequence: CASSPGLGNTIYF. In DNA, the CDR3 is TGTGCCAGCAGCCCCGGCCTGGGGAACACCATATATTTT. The full variable domain, rest sourced from reference TRBV5-8 and TRBJ1-3, is EAGVTQSPTHLIKTRGQQATLRCSPISGHTSVYWYQQALGLGLQFLLWYDEGEERNRGNFPPRFSGRQFPNYSSELNVNALELEDSALYLCASSPGLGNTIYFGEGSWLTVV.

V is TRBV2 and J is TRBJ2-5; 9 nucleotides match TRBD1. The DNA matches TRBJ2-7 better at its end, which makes the J call doubtful. From germline, CDR1 is SNHLY and CDR2 FYNNEI. CDR3 length: 15 amino acids. The CDR3 DNA is TGTGCCAGCAGAGAGGACAGGGGAGGGATCTACGAGCAGTACTTC. It codes for CASREDRGGIYEQYF.

The chain links TRBV30 to TRBJ1-2; D is perhaps TRBD1 (6 bases). V lost 2 bases and J 0 bases, leaving 10 bases between the germline ends. This CDR3 region has 14 residues. Germline CDR1 reads GTSNPN; CDR2 reads SVGIG (reference sequence). CDR3 in amino acids: CAWSRDTTNYGYTF. The CDR3 nucleotides are TGTGCCTGGAGTCGGGACACAACTAACTATGGCTACACCTTC.

The J gene is TRBJ1-3, the V gene TRBV7-9, with no clear D. The CDR3 loop spans 15 amino acids. Germline CDR1 is SEHNR and CDR2 is FQNEAQ (reference sequence). V dropped 1 base and J dropped 4 bases, with 11 bases sitting between them. Here the CDR3 reads CASSLDRPRGNTIYF. The CDR3 region has the DNA TGTGCCAGCAGCTTAGACCGCCCGAGGGGAAACACCATATATTTT.

The CDR3 DNA sequence: TGTGCCAGCCAGCGGACCGATCGGGCGAATGAGCAGTTCTTC. As protein: CASQRTDRANEQFF. The chain carries TRBV19 and TRBJ2-1; possibly TRBD2 for D (5 bases). Per the germline V gene, CDR1 is LNHDA and CDR2 is SQIVND (reference sequence). CDR3 size: 14 residues. V lost 9 bases to trimming and J lost 7 bases, with 19 bases between them. The variable domain in full, with the rest retrieved from reference TRBV19 and TRBJ2-1, is DGGITQSPKYLFRKEGQNVTLSCEQNLNHDAMYWYRQDPGQGLRLIYYSQIVNDFQKGDIAEGYSVSREKKESFPLTVTSAQKNPTAFYLCASQRTDRANEQFFGPGTRLTVL.

The chain couples TRBV5-1 to TRBJ2-2; TRBD2 matches at 8 bases. There are 16 residues in the CDR3. Trimming removed 5 bases from V and 1 base from J; junction bases left unmatched: 7. Germline values: CDR1 SGHRS, CDR2 YFSETQ. In DNA form, the CDR3 reads TGCGCCAGCAGACCCGATACTAGCGGGAACACCGGGGAGCTGTTTTTT. Protein sequence: CASRPDTSGNTGELFF.

This chain links TRBV27 with TRBJ2-7, with D possibly being TRBD1 (6 bases). The CDR3 has 14 residues. V lost 2 bases and J lost 4, with 12 bases in between. CDR1 is MNHEY and CDR2 is SMNVEV in the germline V gene (reference sequence). CDR3 bases: TGTGCCAGCAGTTTAGGGGGCGACAATTACGAGCAGTACTTC. Its protein is CASSLGGDNYEQYF.

J is TRBJ1-5 and V is TRBV6-1; 8 bases line up with TRBD1. The CDR3 consists of 13 residues. Germline V lookup: CDR1 MNHNS, CDR2 SASEGT. J was trimmed by 6 bases and V by 6 bases; bases with no gene match: 4. The CDR3 loop reads CASRDRAGQPQHF. CDR3 DNA: TGTGCCAGCAGGGACAGGGCGGGTCAGCCCCAGCATTTT.

Remarks on this clone: A junction end diverges from the germline sequence, so it may reflect a read error. The J gene is TRBJ2-3, the V gene TRBV7-7, with D unclear. The CDR3 has 13 residues. The germline V gene encodes CDR1 SSHAT and CDR2 FNYEAQ (reference sequence). CDR3 region: CASSSTLADTQYF. The CDR3 coding sequence is TGTGCTAGCAGCTCCACATTAGCAGATACGCAGTATTTT.

This rearrangement joins TRBV5-1 to TRBJ1-4; D not certain. Germline V gives CDR1 SGHRS, CDR2 YFSETQ. V dropped 5 bases and J dropped 3 bases, with 11 bases sitting between them. The CDR3 length is 14 residues. The CDR3 region is CASSTGRSNEKLFF. The CDR3 DNA is TGCGCCAGCAGTACTGGGAGGTCTAATGAAAAACTGTTTTTT.

The count of this clone is one. The rearrangement links TRBV6-5 to TRBJ2-4; 8 nucleotides match TRBD2. Germline trimming cut 5 bases from V and 3 bases from J; bases unmatched to any gene: 6. The CDR3 totals 15 residues. Per the germline V gene, CDR1 is MNHEY and CDR2 is SVGAGI. The chain's CDR3 is CASSLTGGVKNIQYF. DNA for the CDR3: TGTGCCAGCAGTCTCACGGGGGGGGTCAAAAACATTCAGTACTTC.

The V gene is TRBV6-5, the J gene TRBJ2-7; 12 bases fit TRBD1. CDR3 length: 14 residues. Germline loops: CDR1 MNHEY, CDR2 SVGAGI. Germline trimming cut 6 bases from V and 5 bases from J; bases unmatched to any gene: 5. The CDR3 region is CASSTRDRGHEQYF. The CDR3 DNA follows: TGTGCCAGCAGCACCCGGGACAGGGGGCACGAGCAGTACTTC.